Listed below are T cell receptor beta chains from one sample, sequenced in a study of blood T cell repertoires in COVID-19. Clones were sequenced by immunoSEQ multiplex PCR, and TCRdb holds only the in-frame ones, with some missing. The sample lists hundreds of thousands of clones, approximately 89% occurring once. The sequencing input was peripheral blood. The receptor source for this set is an older woman who had recovered from COVID-19. Both conserved end residues are part of each CDR3. Each record gives: V gene, clone size, J gene, D gene, CDR3 DNA, CDR3 protein. A D gene is named only where the DNA matches it firmly. Size values are once, few and many counts, or a class for expanded clones, and some rows have none.

>TRBV28|once|TRBJ1-3|-
TGTGCCAGCCACCACTCGGGCTCTGGAAACACCATATATTTT
CASHHSGSGNTIYF
>TRBV19|-|TRBJ1-3|-
TGTGCCAGTACCCAACAGAGCTCTGGAAACACCATATATTTT
CASTQQSSGNTIYF
>TRBV5-1|-|TRBJ1-2|-
TGCGCCAGCAGGGGGGACTCAACTAACTATGGCTACACCTTC
CASRGDSTNYGYTF
>TRBV6-2/TRBV6-3|-|TRBJ1-5|-
TGTGCCAGCAGTTACGCAGGTCGAGACAATCAGCCCCAGCATTTT
CASSYAGRDNQPQHF
>TRBV27|-|TRBJ2-3|TRBD1
TGTGCCAGCAGTTTTGGGACAGGGGGTCCAGATACGCAGTATTTT
CASSFGTGGPDTQYF
>TRBV4-2|-|TRBJ1-6|-
TGTGCCAGCAGCCAAGCGAACTTACGAGGGTTTAATTCACCCCTCCACTTT
CASSQANLRGFNSPLHF
>TRBV19|-|TRBJ2-7|-
TGTGCCAGTAGTACCTCTGGGAACAGGCCTCCATACGAGCAGTACTTC
CASSTSGNRPPYEQYF
>TRBV19|-|TRBJ2-3|TRBD2
TGTGCCAGTAGTCTGCAGCGGGGGGCACTGGATACGCAGTATTTT
CASSLQRGALDTQYF
>TRBV2|-|TRBJ1-1|-
TGTGCCAGCAGTGAAACAGAAGAAGCTTTCTTT
CASSETEEAFF
>TRBV28|once|TRBJ1-2|-
TGTGCCAGCAGTTTAGCACAGGTTACTAACTATGGCTACACCTTC
CASSLAQVTNYGYTF
>TRBV6-4|-|TRBJ2-2|-
TGTGCCAGCAGCCCCCGGGGTCTCACCGGGGAGCTGTTTTTT
CASSPRGLTGELFF
>TRBV7-3|-|TRBJ2-3|TRBD2
TGTGCCAGCAGCCCTCTAGCGGTCGGAACAGATACGCAGTATTTT
CASSPLAVGTDTQYF
>TRBV6-4|-|TRBJ2-7|-
TGTGCCAGCAGTGACTCGAGGGATTCCCTGTGGGTGGAGCAGTACTTC
CASSDSRDSLWVEQYF
>TRBV5-4|-|TRBJ1-4|-
TGTGCCAGCAGCCAAGAGGCAGGGCCTAATGAAAAACTGTTTTTT
CASSQEAGPNEKLFF
>TRBV11-2|-|TRBJ2-5|TRBD2
TGTGCCAGCAGCCCGCCTTGGGGAGGGACGGAGACCCAGTACTTC
CASSPPWGGTETQYF
>TRBV5-1|-|TRBJ1-1|-
TGCGCCAGCAGCTTTCGGGTGAGCACTGAAGCTTTCTTT
CASSFRVSTEAFF
>TRBV11-2|-|TRBJ1-6|TRBD1
TGTGCCAGCAGCCGTGATACAGGGGGCGCCTTCCTCCACTTT
CASSRDTGGAFLHF
>TRBV27|-|TRBJ2-2|TRBD1
TGTGCCAGCAGTCCCGGGACAGCTGCTACCGGGGAGCTGTTTTTT
CASSPGTAATGELFF
>TRBV9|-|TRBJ2-3|-
TGTGCCAGCAGCGTATCGAGCCATATGACTGCGCAGTATTTT
CASSVSSHMTAQYF
>TRBV5-1|once|TRBJ1-4|-
TGCGCCAGCAGCTTGGCCGGCCAGGCCTATAATGAAAAACTGTTTTTT
CASSLAGQAYNEKLFF
>TRBV6-5|-|TRBJ2-1|TRBD1
TGTGCCAGCAGTTACTCCGGGACAGGGTACAATGAGCAGTTCTTC
CASSYSGTGYNEQFF
>TRBV11-1|-|TRBJ1-1|-
TGTGCCAGCAGCAACCTAGGGGCGCAGAACACTGAAGCTTTCTTT
CASSNLGAQNTEAFF
>TRBV29-1|-|TRBJ2-7|TRBD2
TGCAGCGTCGCCAGGGGGACTAGCGTTTACGAGCAGTACTTC
CSVARGTSVYEQYF
>TRBV2|-|TRBJ1-3|-
TGTGCCAGCAGTGAAACTATTAGAAACACCATATATTTT
CASSETIRNTIYF
>TRBV9|-|TRBJ2-7|TRBD2
TGTGCCAGCAGCCTCCGTTGTAGACTAGCGGCAACCTACGAGCAGTACTTC
CASSLRCRLAATYEQYF
>TRBV5-4|-|TRBJ2-1|TRBD1
TGTGCCAGCAGCTGGGACAGGGGTAATGAGCAGTTCTTC
CASSWDRGNEQFF
>TRBV11-1|-|TRBJ1-1|-
TGTGCCAGCAGCCTTCGTGTCAGATACACTGAAGCTTTCTTT
CASSLRVRYTEAFF
>TRBV27|-|TRBJ2-5|TRBD2
TGTGCCAGCAGTTTATCGCCTCCCACTAGAGCGGGGGGGTACCAAGAGACCCAGTACTTC
CASSLSPPTRAGGYQETQYF
>TRBV7-9|-|TRBJ2-1|-
TGTGCCAGCAGCTTAGTAGCTTCGGATGAGCAGTTCTTC
CASSLVASDEQFF
>TRBV20-1|-|TRBJ2-7|-
TGCAGTGCTAGTTGGGGGCTCTCCTACGAGCAGTACTTC
CSASWGLSYEQYF
>TRBV27|once|TRBJ1-1|TRBD1
TGTGCCAGCAGATCACATGACACAGGGGGCGAAGCTTTCTTT
CASRSHDTGGEAFF
>TRBV4-3|few|TRBJ1-2|TRBD1
TGCGCCAGCAGCTATGGACAGGGTCGTGGCTACACCTTC
CASSYGQGRGYTF
>TRBV18|-|TRBJ2-1|-
TGTGCCAGCTCGCCAAGAGGACAGCACGACAATGAGCAGTTCTTC
CASSPRGQHDNEQFF
>TRBV29-1|many|TRBJ1-5|TRBD1
TGCAGCGTCCGATCCGGGACAGGCAATCAGCCCCAGCATTTT
CSVRSGTGNQPQHF
>TRBV4-3|-|TRBJ1-1|-
TGCGCCAGCAGCCTGACAGTGAACACTGAAGCTTTCTTT
CASSLTVNTEAFF
>TRBV15|-|TRBJ1-4|TRBD1
TGTGCCACCAGCAGAGAACAGGGGGGCGCAGGGGAAAAACTGTTTTTT
CATSREQGGAGEKLFF
>TRBV20-1|-|TRBJ1-1|-
TGCAGTGCTAGAGGGCCCACTGAAGCTTTCTTT
CSARGPTEAFF
>TRBV19|-|TRBJ2-3|TRBD2
TGTGCCAGTAGTCCTTCCGGGGGGTGGGGCACAGATACGCAGTATTTT
CASSPSGGWGTDTQYF
>TRBV20-1|-|TRBJ1-6|-
TGCAGTCCCTTGGGCGATTCACCCCTCCACTTT
CSPLGDSPLHF
>TRBV19|-|TRBJ2-2|-
TGTGCCAGTAGTATTCGTGCGGGGCAGGGCGGGGAGCTGTTTTTT
CASSIRAGQGGELFF
>TRBV10-3|-|TRBJ1-5|-
TGTGCCATCGGTCGGGAAGGGAGCAATCAGCCCCAGCATTTT
CAIGREGSNQPQHF
>TRBV28|-|TRBJ1-5|TRBD1
TGTGCCAGCAGTGCCTACAGGGGAACTCAGCCCCAGCATTTT
CASSAYRGTQPQHF
>TRBV6-6|-|TRBJ1-3|-
TGTGCCAGCAGTTCTCGGGGATCGTTTTCTGGAAACACCATATATTTT
CASSSRGSFSGNTIYF
>TRBV4-1|-|TRBJ2-7|-
TGCGCCAGCAGCCAACAGGATGCCGGCCTTTACGAGCAGTACTTC
CASSQQDAGLYEQYF
>TRBV7-2|-|TRBJ2-3|TRBD2
TGTGCCAGCAGCGCTTGGACTAGCGGGGGGGGTACGCAGTATTTT
CASSAWTSGGGTQYF
>TRBV4-1|-|TRBJ1-5|-
TGCGCCAGCAGCCCGGGGGAGGGAGTATGTCAGCCCCAGCATTTT
CASSPGEGVCQPQHF
>TRBV2|few|TRBJ1-1|TRBD1
TGTGCCAGCAGTGAAACGACAGGGACTCAAGCTTTCTTT
CASSETTGTQAFF
>TRBV19|-|TRBJ1-4|TRBD1
TGTGCCAGTAGTGTTACAACAGGGGCGGCTAATGAAAAACTGTTTTTT
CASSVTTGAANEKLFF
>TRBV27|-|TRBJ2-7|-
TGTGCCAGCAGTTCCCTTGTTGGGGGGTCGTCCTACGAGCAGTACTTC
CASSSLVGGSSYEQYF
>TRBV11-2|-|TRBJ2-5|TRBD2
TGTGCCAGCAGCCCTCCGGGGGGTAATCAAGAGACCCAGTACTTC
CASSPPGGNQETQYF